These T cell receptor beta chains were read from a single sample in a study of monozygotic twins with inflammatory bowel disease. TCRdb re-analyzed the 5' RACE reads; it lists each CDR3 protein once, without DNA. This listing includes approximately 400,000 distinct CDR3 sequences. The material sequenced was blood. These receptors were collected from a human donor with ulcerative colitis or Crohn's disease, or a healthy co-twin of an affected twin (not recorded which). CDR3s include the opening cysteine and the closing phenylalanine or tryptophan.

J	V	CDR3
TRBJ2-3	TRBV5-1	CASSLDSASTDTQYF
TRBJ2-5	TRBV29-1	CSVGFGRWIEQETQYF
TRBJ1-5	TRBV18	CASSGFTGNQPQHF
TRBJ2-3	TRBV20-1	CSASGGGGEDTQYF
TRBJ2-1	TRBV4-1	CASSQRLTGESEQFF
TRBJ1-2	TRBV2	CASSPDVGDYGYTF
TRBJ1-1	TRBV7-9	CASSLLALNTEAFF
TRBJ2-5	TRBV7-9	CASSLAGGFQETQYF
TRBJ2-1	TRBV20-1	CSASKAGVTNEQFF
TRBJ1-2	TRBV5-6	CASSLRGALNGYTF
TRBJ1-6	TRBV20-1	CSARAREANSPLHF
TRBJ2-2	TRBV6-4	CASRADRTQGELFF
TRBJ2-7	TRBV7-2	CASSLNLALFGDPESYEQYF
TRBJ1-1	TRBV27	CASSLWGIGLNTEAFF
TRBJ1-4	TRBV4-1	CASSQIGADKLFF
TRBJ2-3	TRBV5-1	CASSPPGGGSTDTQYF
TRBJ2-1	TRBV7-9	CASRGSSSYNEQFF
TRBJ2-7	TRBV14	CASSQGQQGYLGEQYF
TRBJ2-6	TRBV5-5	CASSTLQGAPMGANVLTF
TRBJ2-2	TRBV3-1	CASSRQDSRAGELFF
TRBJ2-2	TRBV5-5	CASRLTYIGELFF
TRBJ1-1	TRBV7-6	CASSLGMRFVNTEAFF
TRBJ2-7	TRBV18	CASSPGGEYEQYF
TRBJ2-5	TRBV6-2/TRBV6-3	CASVNRNQETQYF
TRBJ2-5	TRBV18	CASSHQETQYF
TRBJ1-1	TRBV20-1	CSAPFGTANTEAFF
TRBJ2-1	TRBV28	CASSLTTSHFYNEQFF
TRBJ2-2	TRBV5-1	CASSLRDASTGELFF
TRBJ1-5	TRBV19	CASQGQGRQPQHF
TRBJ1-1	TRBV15	CATSSKDRVWTEAFF
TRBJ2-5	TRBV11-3	CASSPGTGVIRETQYF
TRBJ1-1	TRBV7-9	CASSIQTDTEAFF
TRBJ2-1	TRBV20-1	CSANSPGQGWHEQFF
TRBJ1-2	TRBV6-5	CASSYAGYNYGYTF
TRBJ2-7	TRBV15	CATSRGGSYEQYF
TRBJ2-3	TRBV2	CASSGAMTGENTDTQYF
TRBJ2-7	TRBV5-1	CASSFSGGTSYEQYF
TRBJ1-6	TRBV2	CASALDRGHSPLHF
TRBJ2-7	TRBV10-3	CAISESSSPTYEQYF
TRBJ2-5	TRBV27	CASSPGPQETQYF
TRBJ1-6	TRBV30	CAWEQGNSPLHF
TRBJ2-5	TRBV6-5	CASSYFGSGRQETQYF
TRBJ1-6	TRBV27	CASRLMWESNSPLHF
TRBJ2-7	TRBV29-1	CSAAGTSGIYEQYF
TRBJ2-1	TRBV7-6	CASSFGPSPGNEQFF
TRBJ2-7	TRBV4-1	CASSQDLSGIPYEQYF
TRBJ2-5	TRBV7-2	CASSSRGLGETQYF
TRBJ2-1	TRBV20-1	CSAPGTYNNEQFF
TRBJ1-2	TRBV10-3	CAISGRGGDYGYTF
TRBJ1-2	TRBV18	CASSQTRDAYGYTF